This TCR beta chain stems from a study of blood T cell repertoires in COVID-19. Losses at the gene ends were 0 bases for V and 8 bases for J; bases not matched to a gene: 13. The CDR3 sequence is 17 residues long. Germline CDR1 and CDR2: LGHNA and YNFKEQ. Repertoires were generated with immunoSEQ multiplex PCR, while TCRdb's copy carries only in-frame clones and drops some. Of around 180,000 clones listed, 79% are singletons. Input material: peripheral blood. The sequence came from a man between 60 and 75 years old with active or convalescent COVID-19. The chain has TRBV4-2 and TRBJ1-2, with 9 bases that match TRBD1. The CDR3 protein is CASSQDRTGGGGGGYTF. The CDR3 DNA reads TGTGCCAGCAGCCAAGATCGAACAGGGGGCGGCGGAGGAGGCTACACCTTC.